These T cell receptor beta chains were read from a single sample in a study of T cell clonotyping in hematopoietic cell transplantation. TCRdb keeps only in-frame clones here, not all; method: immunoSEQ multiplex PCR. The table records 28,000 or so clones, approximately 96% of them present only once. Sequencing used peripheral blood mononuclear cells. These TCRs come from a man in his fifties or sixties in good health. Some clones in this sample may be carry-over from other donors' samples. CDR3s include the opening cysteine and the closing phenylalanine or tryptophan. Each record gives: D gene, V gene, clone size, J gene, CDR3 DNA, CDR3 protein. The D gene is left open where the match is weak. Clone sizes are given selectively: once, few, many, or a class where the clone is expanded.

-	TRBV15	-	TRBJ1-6	TGTGCCACCAGCAGAGCCGGGACACAGGGAAGCGGTTCACCCCTCCACTTT	CATSRAGTQGSGSPLHF
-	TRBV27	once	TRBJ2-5	TGTGCCAGCAGCTCGGGATCGGGGGAGACCCAGTACTTC	CASSSGSGETQYF
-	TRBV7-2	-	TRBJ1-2	TGTGCCAGCAGCTTAGCCGGGGATGGCTACACCTTC	CASSLAGDGYTF
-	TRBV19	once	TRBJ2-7	TGTGCCAGTAGTACACAGACCGGGACACCCTACGAGCAGTACTTC	CASSTQTGTPYEQYF
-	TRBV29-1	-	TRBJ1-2	TGCAGCGTTGATACCGGCAACTATGGCTACACCTTC	CSVDTGNYGYTF
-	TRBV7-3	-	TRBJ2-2	TGTGCCAGCAGCTTAAACTCCGCGAACACCGGGGAGCTGTTTTTT	CASSLNSANTGELFF
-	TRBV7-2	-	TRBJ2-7	TGTGCCACCCGTCGACAGAAGGAGAGCGACGAGCAGTACTTC	CATRRQKESDEQYF
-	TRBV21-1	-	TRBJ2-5	TGTGCCAGCAGCAAAGGGAACCCCGGTTGCGGTCAGTACTTC	CASSKGNPGCGQYF
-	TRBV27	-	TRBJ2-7	TGTGCCAGCACCCTTGCGGGGCCCAGCTCCTACGAGCAGTACTTC	CASTLAGPSSYEQYF
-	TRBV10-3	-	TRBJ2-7	TGTGCCATCAGTTCTAGGGATGAGCAGTACTTC	CAISSRDEQYF
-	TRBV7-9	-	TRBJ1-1	TGTGCCAGCAGCTTAATGGACGGTAACACTGAAGCTTTCTTT	CASSLMDGNTEAFF
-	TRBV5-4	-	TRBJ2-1	TGTGCCAGCAGCGCCGCTTTAAAAAACCAGAATGAGCAGTTCTTC	CASSAALKNQNEQFF
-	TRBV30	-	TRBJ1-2	TGTGCCTGGAGACTGGGAGATCTGGACTATGGCTACACCTTC	CAWRLGDLDYGYTF
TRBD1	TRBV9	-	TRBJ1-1	TGTGCCAGCAGCGATCGGACAGGCTTGAACACTGAAGCTTTCTTT	CASSDRTGLNTEAFF
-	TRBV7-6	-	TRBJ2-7	TGTGCCAGCAGCTTTGGGACGTTAGAGCAGCAGTACTTC	CASSFGTLEQQYF
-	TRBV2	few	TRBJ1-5	TGTGCCAGCAGTTGGGCCAGGGATAGCAATCAGCCCCAGCATTTT	CASSWARDSNQPQHF
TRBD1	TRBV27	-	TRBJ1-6	TGTGCCAGCAGACAGGGGTATTCACCCCTCCACTTT	CASRQGYSPLHF
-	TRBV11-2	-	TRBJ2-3	TGTGCCAGCAGCTTAGCAACAGATACGCAGTATTTT	CASSLATDTQYF
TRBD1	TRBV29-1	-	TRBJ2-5	TGCAGCCCCGGGACAGAAGAGACCCAGTACTTC	CSPGTEETQYF
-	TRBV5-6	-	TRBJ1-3	TGTGCCAGCAGCTTCGCCCCGCCCGGAAACACCATATATTTT	CASSFAPPGNTIYF
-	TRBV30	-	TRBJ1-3	TGTGCCTGGAGTGTCTATTATCGTGGCCAGACTGGAAACACCATATATTTT	CAWSVYYRGQTGNTIYF
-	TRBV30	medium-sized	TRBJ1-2	TGTGCCTGGAGTCTTCAGTCCCCGATTTATGGCTACACCTTC	CAWSLQSPIYGYTF
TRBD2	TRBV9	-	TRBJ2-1	TGTGCCAGCAGCGCCTTAGCGGGGGGGCTCGATGAGCAGTTCTTC	CASSALAGGLDEQFF